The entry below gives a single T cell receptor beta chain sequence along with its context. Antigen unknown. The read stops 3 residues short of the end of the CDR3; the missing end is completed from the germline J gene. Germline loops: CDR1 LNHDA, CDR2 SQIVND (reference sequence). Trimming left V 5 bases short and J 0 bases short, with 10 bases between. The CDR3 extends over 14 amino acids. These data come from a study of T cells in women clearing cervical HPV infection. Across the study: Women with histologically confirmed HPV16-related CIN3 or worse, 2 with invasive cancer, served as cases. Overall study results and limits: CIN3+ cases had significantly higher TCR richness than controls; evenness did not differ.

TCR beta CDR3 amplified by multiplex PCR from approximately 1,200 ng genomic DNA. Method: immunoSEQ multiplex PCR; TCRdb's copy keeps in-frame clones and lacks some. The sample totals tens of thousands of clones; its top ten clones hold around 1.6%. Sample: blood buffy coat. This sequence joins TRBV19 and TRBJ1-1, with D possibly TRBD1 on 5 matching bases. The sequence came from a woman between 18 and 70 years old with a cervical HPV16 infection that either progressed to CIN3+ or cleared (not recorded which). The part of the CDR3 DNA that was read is TGTGCCAGTAGTGCAACAGGTCTGAACACTGAA. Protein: CASSATGLNTE. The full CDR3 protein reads CASSATGLNTEAFF.